This T cell receptor beta chain is drawn from a study of T cell repertoires in cytomegalovirus infection. Looking at the study overall: Through public TCR beta signatures, both CMV infection and matching HLA type were indicated.

Many counts were recorded for this clonotype. The antigen remains undetermined. Whole-study findings and limits: Dominating the ex vivo response were TCR beta clonotypes that were CMV-specific and HLA-C-restricted. Identification of carriers of CMV plus the relevant HLA was achieved through cumulative public TCR beta family frequency.

Germline lookup yields CDR1 MDHEN and CDR2 SYDVKM. V lost 2 bases and J lost 2, with 10 bases in between. CDR3 length: 15 residues. TCRdb called the reads again in MiXCR, with one record for every CDR3 protein. The data contain about 460,000 distinct CDR3 sequences, about 10% of them singletons. This clonotype originated in a human donor in good health (CMV status not recorded). Some clones in this sample may be carry-over from other donors' samples. Sample: PBMCs. The V gene is TRBV28, the J gene TRBJ2-1; the D is unclear. DNA for the CDR3: TGTGCCAGCAGTTTAACAGCAGGTGCCTACAATGAGCAGTTCTTC. This codes for CASSLTAGAYNEQFF. The full variable domain, completed using reference TRBV28 and TRBJ2-1, is DVKVTQSSRYLVKRTGEKVFLECVQDMDHENMFWYRQDPGLGLRLIYFSYDVKMKEKGDIPEGYSVSREKKERFSLILESASTNQTSMYLCASSLTAGAYNEQFFGPGTRLTVL.